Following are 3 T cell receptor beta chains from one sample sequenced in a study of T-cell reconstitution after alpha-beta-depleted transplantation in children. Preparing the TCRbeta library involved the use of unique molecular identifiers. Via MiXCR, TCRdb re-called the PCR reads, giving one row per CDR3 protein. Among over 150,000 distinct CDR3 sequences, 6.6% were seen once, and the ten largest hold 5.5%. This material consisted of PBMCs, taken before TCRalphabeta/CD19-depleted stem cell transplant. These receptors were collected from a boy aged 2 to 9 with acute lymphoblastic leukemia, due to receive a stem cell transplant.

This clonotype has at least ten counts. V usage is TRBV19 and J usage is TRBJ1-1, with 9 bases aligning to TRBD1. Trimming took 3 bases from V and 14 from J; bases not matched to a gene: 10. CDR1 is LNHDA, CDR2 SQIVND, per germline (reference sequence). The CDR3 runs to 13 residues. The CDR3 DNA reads TGTGCCAGTAGTATTCCCGGGACAGGGAAGAAGTTCTTT. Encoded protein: CASSIPGTGKKFF.

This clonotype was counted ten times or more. CDR3 region: CSARGGGMNTEAFF. The CDR3 DNA reads TGCAGCGCTAGAGGCGGAGGGATGAACACTGAAGCTTTCTTT. The chain is built from TRBV29-1 and TRBJ1-1; D is undetermined. V dropped 7 bases and J dropped 0 bases, with 15 bases sitting between them. The germline CDR1 and CDR2 sequences are SQVTM and ANQGSEA. The CDR3 is made up of 14 amino acids.

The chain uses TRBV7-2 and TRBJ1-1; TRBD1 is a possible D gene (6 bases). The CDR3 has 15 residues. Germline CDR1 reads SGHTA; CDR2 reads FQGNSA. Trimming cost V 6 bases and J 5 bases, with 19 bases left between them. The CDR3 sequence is CASSQRQAGTTEAFF. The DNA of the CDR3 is TGTGCCAGCAGTCAACGACAGGCAGGGACGACTGAAGCTTTCTTT.